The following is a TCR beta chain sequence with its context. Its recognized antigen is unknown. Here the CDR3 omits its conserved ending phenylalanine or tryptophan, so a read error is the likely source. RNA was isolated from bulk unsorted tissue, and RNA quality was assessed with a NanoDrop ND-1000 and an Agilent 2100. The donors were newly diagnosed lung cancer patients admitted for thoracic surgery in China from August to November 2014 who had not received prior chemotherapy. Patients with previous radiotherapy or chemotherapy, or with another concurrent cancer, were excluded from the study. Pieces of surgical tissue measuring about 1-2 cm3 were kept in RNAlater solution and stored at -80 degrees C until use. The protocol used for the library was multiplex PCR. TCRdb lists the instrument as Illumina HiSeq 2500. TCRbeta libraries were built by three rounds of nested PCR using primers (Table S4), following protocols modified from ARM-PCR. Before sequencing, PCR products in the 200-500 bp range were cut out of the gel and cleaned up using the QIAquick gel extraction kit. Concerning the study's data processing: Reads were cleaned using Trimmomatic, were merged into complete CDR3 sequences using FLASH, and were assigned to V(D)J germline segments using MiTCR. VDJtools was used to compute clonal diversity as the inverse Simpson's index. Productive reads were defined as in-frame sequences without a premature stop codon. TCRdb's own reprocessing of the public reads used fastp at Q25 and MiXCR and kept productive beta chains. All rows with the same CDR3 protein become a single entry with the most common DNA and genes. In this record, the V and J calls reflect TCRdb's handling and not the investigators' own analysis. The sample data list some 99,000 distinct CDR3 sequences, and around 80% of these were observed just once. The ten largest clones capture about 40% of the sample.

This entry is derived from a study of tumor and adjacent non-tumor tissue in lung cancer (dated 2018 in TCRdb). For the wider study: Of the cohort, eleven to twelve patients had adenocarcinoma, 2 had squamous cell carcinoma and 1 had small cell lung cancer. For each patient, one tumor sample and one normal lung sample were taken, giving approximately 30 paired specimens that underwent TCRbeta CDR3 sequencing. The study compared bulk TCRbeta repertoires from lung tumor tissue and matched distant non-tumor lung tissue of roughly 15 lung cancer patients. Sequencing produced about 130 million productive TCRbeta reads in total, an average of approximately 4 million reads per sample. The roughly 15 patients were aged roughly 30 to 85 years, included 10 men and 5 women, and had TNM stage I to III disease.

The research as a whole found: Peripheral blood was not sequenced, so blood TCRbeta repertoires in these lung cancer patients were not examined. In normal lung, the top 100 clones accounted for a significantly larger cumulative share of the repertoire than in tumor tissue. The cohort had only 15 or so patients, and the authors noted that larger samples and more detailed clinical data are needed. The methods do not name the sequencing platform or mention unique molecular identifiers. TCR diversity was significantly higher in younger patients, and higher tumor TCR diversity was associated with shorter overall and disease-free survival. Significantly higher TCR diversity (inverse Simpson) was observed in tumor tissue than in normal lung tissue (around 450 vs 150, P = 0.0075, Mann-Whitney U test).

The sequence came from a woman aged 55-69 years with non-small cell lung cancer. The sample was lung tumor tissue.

The sequenced DNA: TGTGCCAGTACTTCTCCGGGACAGGATTTTTACATTCAGTACATC. It specifies CASTSPGQDFYIQYI. The V and J segments used are TRBV6-5 and TRBJ2-4; the central 8 bases match TRBD1. Germline trimming amounts to 9 bases on V and 8 bases on J, with 15 as the count of junction bases outside the gene matches. CDR1 MNHEY and CDR2 SVGAGI were looked up in the germline V gene. The CDR3 is 15 residues long, counting both termini. The DNA shown is the 45-base CDR3, in frame from base 1.